Following are 16 T cell receptor beta chains from one sample sequenced in a study of T-cell memory formation after mild COVID-19. A single record per CDR3 protein comes from TCRdb applying MiXCR to the 5' RACE reads. The table shows some 200,000 distinct CDR3 sequences, with over 7.5% occurring only once. The source material was PBMCs or a T cell subset sorted from them (not recorded which). The receptors shown here come from a man between 18 and 29 years old who had mild COVID-19 (a few samples of this study predate the infection). Cell type and time point are not known.

This clonotype was detected only a few times. This rearrangement joins TRBV6-1 to TRBJ2-2; TRBD1 agrees at 7 bases. V dropped 10 bases and J dropped 2; count of bases not matched to a gene: 4. Germline CDR1 is MNHNS and CDR2 is SASEGT. This CDR3 has 13 residues. The CDR3 protein is CATGTDNTGELFF. The CDR3 coding sequence is TGTGCCACCGGGACAGATAACACCGGGGAGCTGTTTTTT.

In its sample, this clonotype is medium-sized. This sequence joins TRBV7-2 and TRBJ2-1; D gene unclear. Per the germline V gene, CDR1 is SGHTA and CDR2 is FQGNSA. V was cut by 6 bases and J by 5 bases, with 8 bases left in between. CDR3 length equals 12 residues. The CDR3 reads CASSGRHNEQFF. The CDR3 region has the DNA TGTGCCAGCAGTGGACGGCACAATGAGCAGTTCTTC.

This clonotype showed up just a few times. The junction departs from germline at one end; a sequencing error may be responsible. The chain has TRBV29-1 and TRBJ1-4, with 7 bases matching TRBD1. The CDR3 covers 12 residues. CDR1 and CDR2 (germline): SQVTM, ANQGSEA. The CDR3 DNA sequence: TGCAGCGTTGAGGATCCTTCGGGACAGACAACTTTT. This gives the protein CSVEDPSGQTTF. Complete variable domain (other parts from reference TRBV29-1 and TRBJ1-4): SAVISQKPSRDICQRGTSLTIQCQVDSQVTMMFWYRQQPGQSLTLIATANQGSEATYESGFVIDKFPISRPNLTFSTLTVSNMSPEDSSIYLCSVEDPSGQTTFGSGTQLSVL.

The rearrangement uses TRBV14 and TRBJ2-7; 8 nucleotides agree with TRBD1. This CDR3 comprises 13 residues. Trimming took 5 bases from V and 6 from J; bases not matched to a gene: 6. Germline V lookup: CDR1 SGHDN, CDR2 FVKESK. DNA for the CDR3: TGTGCCAGCAGCGCCGCCGGGACAGGCGAGCAGTACGTC. Its translation is CASSAAGTGEQYV.

A few counts support this clonotype. This sequence joins TRBV6-1 and TRBJ2-4; possible D gene TRBD1, 6 bases. The germline gives CDR1 MNHNS, CDR2 SASEGT. V gave up 8 bases and J gave up 5 bases, with 16 bases separating them. The CDR3 sequence is 14 residues long. The CDR3 here is CASSLRGLENIQYF. The CDR3 DNA follows: TGTGCCAGCTCCCTCAGGGGATTGGAAAACATTCAGTACTTC.

The rearrangement links TRBV12-3 or TRBV12-4 to TRBJ2-5; the D gene is possibly TRBD2 (6 bases). Trimming took 7 bases from V and 5 from J, leaving 20 bases between them. The CDR3 consists of 15 residues. In DNA form, the CDR3 reads TGTGCCAGCACTTATGATACAGCCGGAGGGGAGACCCAGTACTTC. It codes for CASTYDTAGGETQYF.

This clonotype showed up many times. The chain joins TRBV5-1 to TRBJ2-2, with D perhaps assigned TRBD1 or TRBD2 (5 bases each). Germline V CDR1 and CDR2: SGHRS, YFSETQ. This CDR3 is 14 amino acids long. Trimming took 4 bases from V and 8 from J, leaving 15 bases between them. DNA of the CDR3: TGCGCCAGCAGCCTCGGCAGGGAGACGGGGGAGCTGTTTTTT. Its protein product is CASSLGRETGELFF.

The chain links TRBV7-2 to TRBJ1-1, with a possible D match to TRBD1 (5 bases). Germline loops: CDR1 SGHTA, CDR2 FQGNSA. The CDR3 has 16 residues. V was cut by 0 bases and J by 1 base, with 12 bases left in between. The CDR3 sequence: CASSLAGLTGNTEAFF. Here the CDR3 DNA reads TGTGCCAGCAGCTTAGCGGGACTTACGGGGAACACTGAAGCTTTCTTT.

This clonotype showed up many times. CDR3 DNA: TGTGCCAGCAGCTTATTAAGTCGTTTGGTTCGCAAGAACACTGAAGCTTTCTTT. This translates into CASSLLSRLVRKNTEAFF. The chain recombines TRBV7-6 with TRBJ1-1, with unresolved D. This CDR3 has 18 amino acids. Trimming left V 2 bases short and J 1 base short, with 20 bases between. CDR1 is SGHVS and CDR2 is FNYEAQ in the germline V gene. Full variable domain (missing parts from reference TRBV7-6 and TRBJ1-1): GAGVSQSPRYKVTKRGQDVALRCDPISGHVSLYWYRQALGQGPEFLTYFNYEAQQDKSGLPNDRFSAERPEGSISTLTIQRTEQRDSAMYRCASSLLSRLVRKNTEAFFGQGTRLTVV.

The chain joins TRBV30 to TRBJ2-2; D remains unclear. CDR1 and CDR2 from the germline V gene are GTSNPN and SVGIG (reference sequence). Trimming pared 6 bases from V and 1 base from J, leaving 15 bases between. The CDR3 runs 15 residues. The CDR3 nucleotides are TGTGCCTGCCCATCATGGACGAGGAACACCGGGGAGCTGTTTTTT. Protein sequence: CACPSWTRNTGELFF. The variable domain in full, completed from reference TRBV30 and TRBJ2-2, reads SQTIHQWPATLVQPVGSPLSLECTVEGTSNPNLYWYRQAAGRGLQLLFYSVGIGQISSEVPQNLSASRPQDRQFILSSKKLLLSDSGFYLCACPSWTRNTGELFFGEGSRLTVL.

The V gene is TRBV4-1, the J gene TRBJ1-5; 10 nucleotides agree with TRBD1. Trimming removed 1 base from V and 5 bases from J; junction bases left unmatched: 2. CDR3 size: 15 residues. Germline assignment: CDR1 MGHRA and CDR2 YSYEKL. CDR3 in amino acids: CASSQGGQGDQPQHF. CDR3 bases: TGCGCCAGCAGCCAAGGCGGACAGGGGGATCAGCCCCAGCATTTT.

This clonotype was counted only a few times. The genes are TRBV27 and TRBJ2-4, with 7 bases fitting TRBD1. J gave up 3 bases and V 3 bases, and 11 bases lay outside the gene matches. The CDR3 totals 17 residues. Germline V gene sequence: CDR1 MNHEY, CDR2 SMNVEV (reference sequence). The CDR3 is CASSFRATGNGKNIQYF. In nucleotides, the CDR3 is TGTGCCAGCAGTTTTCGTGCGACAGGGAACGGCAAAAACATTCAGTACTTC.

The CDR3 region has the DNA TGTGCCAGCAGTTCTGGGACAGGTTTACTGCTAAATCAGCCCCAGCATTTT. Translating it yields CASSSGTGLLLNQPQHF. This rearrangement joins TRBV6-6 to TRBJ1-5; TRBD1 matches 8 bases. V was pared by 4 bases and J by 4 bases, with 12 bases of the junction left unmatched. Germline loops: CDR1 MNHNY, CDR2 SVGAGI (reference sequence). The CDR3 has 17 amino acids.

In this sample, this clonotype turned up many times. This chain connects TRBV24-1 to TRBJ2-3; no definite D call. CDR3 length equals 13 residues. Trimming left V 4 bases short and J 5 bases short, with 9 bases between. The germline V gene encodes CDR1 KGHDR and CDR2 SFDVKD. CDR3 protein: CATSDSYGDTQYF. CDR3 in DNA: TGTGCCACCAGTGACTCATACGGAGATACGCAGTATTTT.

This chain joins TRBV15 and TRBJ1-4; unclear D gene. Trimming shortened V by 3 bases and J by 7 bases, and 12 bases separated the two germline ends. The CDR3 sequence is 14 residues long. Germline assignment: CDR1 LNHNV and CDR2 YYDKDF (reference sequence). This chain's CDR3 is CATSSPPGGEKLFF. CDR3 nucleotides: TGTGCCACCAGCAGCCCCCCGGGTGGTGAAAAACTGTTTTTT.

The CDR3 spells CASSPWGVRSTDTQYF. The CDR3, as DNA: TGTGCCAGCAGCCCCTGGGGTGTTCGGAGCACAGATACGCAGTATTTT. The rearrangement joins TRBV3-1 to TRBJ2-3; D call uncertain. With 4 bases removed from V and 0 bases from J, the gap between germline ends came to 14 bases. Germline loops: CDR1 LGHDT, CDR2 YNNKEL (reference sequence). This CDR3 region has 16 residues.